This is a list of T cell receptor beta chains from one sample in a study of shared clonotypes between healthy human individuals. Clones were sequenced by immunoSEQ multiplex PCR, and TCRdb holds only the in-frame ones, with some missing. The sample lists more than 550,000 clones; 92% were seen once. The sequencing input was naive CD8+ T cells sorted from blood. These receptors all come from a man aged 25 to 40 in good health. Each CDR3 is given with its conserved first and last residue. The order of the fields is CDR3 DNA, CDR3 protein, V gene, clone size, D gene, J gene. D genes are given only for firm matches. Clone size is not always given. Where it is, it says once, few, many or a class for expanded clones.

CDR3nt: TGTGCCAGCACGAGCGGGTCCTGGGCAGATACGCAGTATTTT
CDR3aa: CASTSGSWADTQYF
v_gene: TRBV28
abundance: once
d_gene: -
j_gene: TRBJ2-3

CDR3nt: TGTGCCAGCAGCGGAATGGGGGTAGGCGCTCCCGGAGAGACCCAGTACTTC
CDR3aa: CASSGMGVGAPGETQYF
v_gene: TRBV9
abundance: once
d_gene: -
j_gene: TRBJ2-5

CDR3nt: TGTGCCAGCACCCCAGGGCCCGCGAGCGGTGGCTACACCTTC
CDR3aa: CASTPGPASGGYTF
v_gene: TRBV7-2
abundance: -
d_gene: -
j_gene: TRBJ1-2

CDR3nt: TGTGCCAGCAGCTTAGTTCAGGGGGATGAAAAACTGTTTTTT
CDR3aa: CASSLVQGDEKLFF
v_gene: TRBV7-9
abundance: -
d_gene: TRBD1
j_gene: TRBJ1-4

CDR3nt: TGCAGCGTTGACGGGTTAGAAGGGAAAGCTCCCACTGAAGCTTTCTTT
CDR3aa: CSVDGLEGKAPTEAFF
v_gene: TRBV29-1
abundance: -
d_gene: -
j_gene: TRBJ1-1

CDR3nt: TGTGTCAGCAGTTTATTGCCGCTTGGCGGGGGGTCACTTGGAAACATTCAGTACTTC
CDR3aa: CVSSLLPLGGGSLGNIQYF
v_gene: TRBV27
abundance: once
d_gene: TRBD2
j_gene: TRBJ2-4

CDR3nt: TGTGCCAGCAGCGTCCGGGACAGGGTGTTGGCAACTGAAGCTTTCTTT
CDR3aa: CASSVRDRVLATEAFF
v_gene: TRBV5-8
abundance: -
d_gene: TRBD1
j_gene: TRBJ1-1

CDR3nt: TGTGCCAGCAGCTGGGACAGGGGGATTCTGGCCGGGGAGCTGTTTTTT
CDR3aa: CASSWDRGILAGELFF
v_gene: TRBV5-6
abundance: -
d_gene: TRBD1
j_gene: TRBJ2-2

CDR3nt: TGTGCCAGCAGCCAGGGTGGGACTGAAGCTTTCTTT
CDR3aa: CASSQGGTEAFF
v_gene: TRBV13
abundance: -
d_gene: -
j_gene: TRBJ1-1

CDR3nt: TGTGCCGCCGGGACGAGTGACGGCTACACCTTC
CDR3aa: CAAGTSDGYTF
v_gene: TRBV27
abundance: once
d_gene: -
j_gene: TRBJ1-2

CDR3nt: TGTGCCAGCGCAGATCACTCCTACGAGCAGTACTTC
CDR3aa: CASADHSYEQYF
v_gene: TRBV28
abundance: -
d_gene: -
j_gene: TRBJ2-7

CDR3nt: TGTGCCAGTAGTATGGGGGAGAACGCTAATGAAAAACTGTTTTTT
CDR3aa: CASSMGENANEKLFF
v_gene: TRBV19
abundance: -
d_gene: -
j_gene: TRBJ1-4

CDR3nt: TGTGCTAGCAGCTTAGAGCTAGCGGGAAGTTCTGAGCAGTTCTTC
CDR3aa: CASSLELAGSSEQFF
v_gene: TRBV7-7
abundance: -
d_gene: TRBD2
j_gene: TRBJ2-1

CDR3nt: TGTGCCAGCCTGCTTGGGCATGTAGCGGGTTATACGCAGTATTTT
CDR3aa: CASLLGHVAGYTQYF
v_gene: TRBV13
abundance: -
d_gene: TRBD2
j_gene: TRBJ2-3

CDR3nt: TGTGCCAGCAGCTTAGTAATTTCCGCTAGTGCCAATAACAATGAGCAGTTCTTC
CDR3aa: CASSLVISASANNNEQFF
v_gene: TRBV7-6
abundance: -
d_gene: -
j_gene: TRBJ2-1

CDR3nt: TGTGCCAGCAGCTTAGGCCCCCTCGGACAGGGTCCATCTAACTATGGCTACACCTTC
CDR3aa: CASSLGPLGQGPSNYGYTF
v_gene: TRBV11-2
abundance: -
d_gene: TRBD1
j_gene: TRBJ1-2

CDR3nt: TGTGCCACCTCAGTAGCGGGAGGGCAAGAGACCCAGTACTTC
CDR3aa: CATSVAGGQETQYF
v_gene: TRBV5-5
abundance: -
d_gene: TRBD2
j_gene: TRBJ2-5

CDR3nt: TGTGCCACCAGCAGGTTTAGCGGGACGACTGAGTACAATGAGCAGTTCTTC
CDR3aa: CATSRFSGTTEYNEQFF
v_gene: TRBV15
abundance: -
d_gene: TRBD2
j_gene: TRBJ2-1

CDR3nt: TGTGCCAGCAGCTCCCCCGACAGGGCGGGCGGCACTGAAGCTTTCTTT
CDR3aa: CASSSPDRAGGTEAFF
v_gene: TRBV7-9
abundance: -
d_gene: TRBD1
j_gene: TRBJ1-1

CDR3nt: TGTGCCAGCACCGCGGGCGGCGAAACCGGGGAGCTGTTTTTT
CDR3aa: CASTAGGETGELFF
v_gene: TRBV25-1
abundance: -
d_gene: -
j_gene: TRBJ2-2

CDR3nt: TGTGCCAGCAGCGTAGCAGAGGGTGAGCAGTTCTTC
CDR3aa: CASSVAEGEQFF
v_gene: TRBV9
abundance: few
d_gene: -
j_gene: TRBJ2-1

CDR3nt: TGTGCCAGCAGCTTAGAGGGGACTCTTAATGAGCAGTTCTTC
CDR3aa: CASSLEGTLNEQFF
v_gene: TRBV7-9
abundance: -
d_gene: -
j_gene: TRBJ2-1

CDR3nt: TGTGCCAGCAGTCCTCGGGACGGATTCACAGATACGCAGTATTTT
CDR3aa: CASSPRDGFTDTQYF
v_gene: TRBV28
abundance: -
d_gene: -
j_gene: TRBJ2-3

CDR3nt: TGTGCCAGCTCTCAACTCCGGGACGGCCAAGAGACCCAGTACTTC
CDR3aa: CASSQLRDGQETQYF
v_gene: TRBV28
abundance: -
d_gene: -
j_gene: TRBJ2-5

CDR3nt: TGCAGCGTTGATGGCAGGGGACCGTCTGGGGCCAACGTCCTGACTTTC
CDR3aa: CSVDGRGPSGANVLTF
v_gene: TRBV29-1
abundance: -
d_gene: -
j_gene: TRBJ2-6

CDR3nt: TGTGCCAGCAGTAAACTAGCGGAGGTAGCCAAAAACATTCAGTACTTC
CDR3aa: CASSKLAEVAKNIQYF
v_gene: TRBV27
abundance: -
d_gene: TRBD2
j_gene: TRBJ2-4

CDR3nt: TGCGCCAGCAGCCAACGACAGGGTGAAAAACTGTTTTTT
CDR3aa: CASSQRQGEKLFF
v_gene: TRBV4-1
abundance: -
d_gene: TRBD1
j_gene: TRBJ1-4

CDR3nt: TGTGCCAGCTCACCACCTTCTAGCGCCCTGGCGAACACCGGGGAGCTGTTTTTT
CDR3aa: CASSPPSSALANTGELFF
v_gene: TRBV18
abundance: once
d_gene: -
j_gene: TRBJ2-2

CDR3nt: TGTGCCACAACCACGGGAAGGACCTACAATGAGCAGTTCTTC
CDR3aa: CATTTGRTYNEQFF
v_gene: TRBV28
abundance: -
d_gene: -
j_gene: TRBJ2-1

CDR3nt: TGCAGCGTTGAAATGCTGGGGCCGCCGCGCGGCTACACCTTC
CDR3aa: CSVEMLGPPRGYTF
v_gene: TRBV29-1
abundance: -
d_gene: -
j_gene: TRBJ1-2

CDR3nt: TGTGCCAGCAGCTTAGTCAAGGGACTAGCGGCACTGGATACGCAGTATTTT
CDR3aa: CASSLVKGLAALDTQYF
v_gene: TRBV7-9
abundance: -
d_gene: TRBD2
j_gene: TRBJ2-3

CDR3nt: TGTGCCAGCAGCGTGGGCGACACCGGGGAGCTGTTTTTT
CDR3aa: CASSVGDTGELFF
v_gene: TRBV9
abundance: -
d_gene: -
j_gene: TRBJ2-2

CDR3nt: TGTGCCAGCAGCTTAGATGGGCGGCACGGGGATACGCAGTATTTT
CDR3aa: CASSLDGRHGDTQYF
v_gene: TRBV7-6
abundance: -
d_gene: -
j_gene: TRBJ2-3

CDR3nt: TGCGCCAGCAGCTGGGCAGCAGGCGCCTACGAGCAGTACTTC
CDR3aa: CASSWAAGAYEQYF
v_gene: TRBV5-1
abundance: -
d_gene: -
j_gene: TRBJ2-7

CDR3nt: TGTGCCAGCAGCCCTCAGGGGGCCTCCTCCTACATGATCAATCAGCCCCAGCATTTT
CDR3aa: CASSPQGASSYMINQPQHF
v_gene: TRBV27
abundance: -
d_gene: TRBD1
j_gene: TRBJ1-5

CDR3nt: TGTGCCAGCAGCCCCCCCGATGGCCAAGAGACCCAGTACTTC
CDR3aa: CASSPPDGQETQYF
v_gene: TRBV5-5
abundance: -
d_gene: -
j_gene: TRBJ2-5

CDR3nt: TGTGCCAGCAGGATAACTAGCGGGGGCTCCTACGAGCAGTACTTC
CDR3aa: CASRITSGGSYEQYF
v_gene: TRBV11-2
abundance: -
d_gene: TRBD2
j_gene: TRBJ2-7

CDR3nt: TGTGCCAGCAGCTCTCGGGACTATTCCTACGAGCAGTACTTC
CDR3aa: CASSSRDYSYEQYF
v_gene: TRBV7-9
abundance: -
d_gene: TRBD2
j_gene: TRBJ2-7

CDR3nt: TGCGCCAGCAGCCCGACCGGGGGGTTCACAGATACGCAGTATTTT
CDR3aa: CASSPTGGFTDTQYF
v_gene: TRBV5-1
abundance: -
d_gene: TRBD2
j_gene: TRBJ2-3

CDR3nt: TGCGCCAGCAGATTGGTGACTAGCGGCAGCTACAATGAGCAGTTCTTC
CDR3aa: CASRLVTSGSYNEQFF
v_gene: TRBV5-1
abundance: -
d_gene: TRBD2
j_gene: TRBJ2-1

CDR3nt: TGTGCCAGCAGCCAGACAGAATCCTACGAGCAGTACTTC
CDR3aa: CASSQTESYEQYF
v_gene: TRBV7-9
abundance: -
d_gene: -
j_gene: TRBJ2-7

CDR3nt: TGTGCCAGCAGCTTAGCTACGAAGGGTGGGGGCCCAGATGAGCAGTTCTTC
CDR3aa: CASSLATKGGGPDEQFF
v_gene: TRBV11-2
abundance: -
d_gene: -
j_gene: TRBJ2-1